Listed below are T cell receptor beta chains from one sample, sequenced in a study of cytomegalovirus exposure and HLA in healthy donors. Profiled with immunoSEQ multiplex PCR; TCRdb holds only in-frame clones, not every one. Counted here are about 83,000 clones, roughly four fifths occurring once; the ten biggest clones make up 1.5% to 2%. The sample was PBMCs. Receptors originate from a woman in her 30s in good health and CMV-seronegative. Each CDR3 is given with its conserved first and last residue. The order of the fields is CDR3 length, clone size, V gene, J gene, D gene, CDR3 DNA, CDR3 protein. D genes are given only for firm matches. Clone size is given for some rows only: seen once, a few or many times, or a class if the clone is expanded.

length: 17
size: .
V: TRBV5-6
J: TRBJ2-2
D: TRBD2
DNA: TGTGCCAGCACCATGACTACTAGCGGGAATAACACCGGGGAGCTGTTTTTT
CDR3: CASTMTTSGNNTGELFF

length: 16
size: .
V: TRBV5-1
J: TRBJ2-1
D: .
DNA: TGCGCCAGCAGCTTGAACTTGGACTACTCAAACAATGAGCAGTTCTTC
CDR3: CASSLNLDYSNNEQFF

length: 17
size: .
V: TRBV28
J: TRBJ2-1
D: TRBD2
DNA: TGTGCCAGCAGTCCCCATCGAGGGACTAGCGTTATCAATGAGCAGTTCTTC
CDR3: CASSPHRGTSVINEQFF

length: 17
size: few
V: TRBV10-3
J: TRBJ1-1
D: .
DNA: TGTGCCATCAGTGAGTCAAGGGTGGGGGGTATGGACACTGAAGCTTTCTTT
CDR3: CAISESRVGGMDTEAFF

length: 18
size: .
V: TRBV27
J: TRBJ2-1
D: .
DNA: TGTGCCAGCAGTTTAGGGACACTTAAGGTCTCACTTTACAATGAGCAGTTCTTC
CDR3: CASSLGTLKVSLYNEQFF

length: 13
size: .
V: TRBV4-2
J: TRBJ1-1
D: .
DNA: TGTGCCAGCAGCCAAGAGGCCTACACTGAAGCTTTCTTT
CDR3: CASSQEAYTEAFF

length: 11
size: .
V: TRBV28
J: TRBJ1-6
D: .
DNA: TGTGCCAGCAGTATCGGGGCACCCCTCCACTTT
CDR3: CASSIGAPLHF

length: 16
size: once
V: TRBV7-9
J: TRBJ2-2
D: TRBD1
DNA: TGTGCCAGCGGGCGCCAGACAGGGCCGAACACCGGGGAGCTGTTTTTT
CDR3: CASGRQTGPNTGELFF

length: 14
size: .
V: TRBV19
J: TRBJ1-4
D: .
DNA: TGTGCCAGCCGCGGAGGGACCGCGAATGAAAAACTGTTTTTT
CDR3: CASRGGTANEKLFF

length: 16
size: .
V: TRBV4-2
J: TRBJ2-3
D: TRBD2
DNA: TGTGCCAGCAGCCAGCATCACGGGACTAGCGGGCCCGCGCAGTATTTT
CDR3: CASSQHHGTSGPAQYF

length: 13
size: .
V: TRBV7-9
J: TRBJ2-7
D: .
DNA: TGTGCCAGCAGTCCGGCCGGCGGCTACGAGCAGTACTTC
CDR3: CASSPAGGYEQYF

length: 13
size: once
V: TRBV10-3
J: TRBJ2-1
D: .
DNA: TGTGCCATCAGTGGGACTCTTAACAATGAGCAGTTCTTC
CDR3: CAISGTLNNEQFF

length: 12
size: .
V: TRBV6-1
J: TRBJ2-1
D: .
DNA: TGTGCCAGCAGTGAACGGAGCAATGAGCAGTTCTTC
CDR3: CASSERSNEQFF

length: 17
size: .
V: TRBV18
J: TRBJ2-2
D: TRBD2
DNA: TGTGCCAGCTCACCACCGGTTGCGGGAGGGCCTGACGGGGAGCTGTTTTTT
CDR3: CASSPPVAGGPDGELFF

length: 19
size: .
V: TRBV7-9
J: TRBJ2-7
D: TRBD2
DNA: TGTGCCAGCAGCCCCACTCAAGCGACTGAGGGGCGGGAGACCTACGAGCAGTACTTC
CDR3: CASSPTQATEGRETYEQYF

length: 17
size: once
V: TRBV7-9
J: TRBJ2-2
D: TRBD2
DNA: TGTGCCAGCAGCTTAGAAGGGACTAGCGGGAGAAATAAGGAGCTGTTTTTT
CDR3: CASSLEGTSGRNKELFF

length: 16
size: once
V: TRBV11-2
J: TRBJ2-3
D: TRBD2
DNA: TGTGCCAGCAGCTTAAATAATGGGAGGGGCACAGATACGCAGTATTTT
CDR3: CASSLNNGRGTDTQYF

length: 12
size: once
V: TRBV28
J: TRBJ2-1
D: TRBD1
DNA: TGTGCCAGCAGTTTATCGGGACAGGAGCAGTTCTTC
CDR3: CASSLSGQEQFF

length: 13
size: .
V: TRBV30
J: TRBJ2-2
D: TRBD1
DNA: TGTGCCTGGAGTGTACAGGGGGCCGGGGAGCTGTTTTTT
CDR3: CAWSVQGAGELFF

length: 13
size: .
V: TRBV5-1
J: TRBJ1-4
D: .
DNA: TGCGCCAGCAGACCGGGAGCAAATGAAAAACTGTTTTTT
CDR3: CASRPGANEKLFF

length: 14
size: .
V: TRBV4-2
J: TRBJ2-7
D: TRBD2
DNA: TGTGCCAGCACCCCGGGGGGAGGGACCTACGAGCAGTACTTC
CDR3: CASTPGGGTYEQYF

length: 14
size: .
V: TRBV10-3
J: TRBJ1-1
D: TRBD1
DNA: TGTGCCATCCAGGGGGCAGGCGTGAACACTGAAGCTTTCTTT
CDR3: CAIQGAGVNTEAFF

length: 14
size: .
V: TRBV5-8
J: TRBJ2-5
D: TRBD2
DNA: TGTGCCAGCAGCTTCGTCGGGAGGGCGGAGACCCAGTACTTC
CDR3: CASSFVGRAETQYF

length: 12
size: .
V: TRBV30
J: TRBJ1-2
D: .
DNA: TGTGCCTGGCAGCCTTCGGGCTATGGCTACACCTTC
CDR3: CAWQPSGYGYTF

length: 14
size: .
V: TRBV6-5
J: TRBJ2-7
D: .
DNA: TGTGCCAGCAGTGCGACGGGACTCATTTACGAGCAGTACTTC
CDR3: CASSATGLIYEQYF

length: 13
size: .
V: TRBV19
J: TRBJ2-2
D: TRBD1
DNA: TGTGCCACGAGGACAGGGAACACCGGGGAGCTGTTTTTT
CDR3: CATRTGNTGELFF

length: 15
size: .
V: TRBV5-5
J: TRBJ2-7
D: TRBD2
DNA: TGTGCCAGCAGCCCCGGGGGGTCCCCAACCTACGAGCAGTACTTC
CDR3: CASSPGGSPTYEQYF

length: 16
size: .
V: TRBV30
J: TRBJ2-7
D: TRBD1
DNA: TGTGCCTGGATAGACAAAACAGGGGGCTTCATCTACGAGCAGTACTTC
CDR3: CAWIDKTGGFIYEQYF

length: 16
size: .
V: TRBV7-9
J: TRBJ2-2
D: TRBD1
DNA: TGTTCCAGCAGCTCTACAGGGGGGAGGAACACCGGGGAGCTGTTTTTT
CDR3: CSSSSTGGRNTGELFF

length: 17
size: .
V: TRBV7-6
J: TRBJ2-1
D: .
DNA: TGTGCCAGCAGCTTAGGAGCGTCCACGAGCTCCTACAATGAGCAGTTCTTC
CDR3: CASSLGASTSSYNEQFF

length: 11
size: few
V: TRBV11-3
J: TRBJ2-2
D: .
DNA: TGTGCCAGCAGCTCAACCGGGGAGCTGTTTTTT
CDR3: CASSSTGELFF